This passage covers 14 T cell receptor beta chains from one sample sequenced in a study of Ad26.COV2.S vaccination and SARS-CoV-2 variants. The repertoire was sequenced with immunoSEQ multiplex PCR; TCRdb's copy has only in-frame clones and lacks some. The table has roughly 400,000 clones, about nine tenths seen once. Regarding treatment: some 19 received Ad26.COV2.S at low or high dose, single or two shots; a few received placebo; per-sample allocation not given. Collection of samples fell on day 63 after the first vaccine or placebo injection. This material consisted of peripheral blood, taken in a trial of Ad26.COV2.S vaccine versus placebo. Receptors originate from a person between 18 and 60 years old who received the Ad26.COV2.S COVID-19 vaccine or a placebo.

The chain combines TRBV6-5 with TRBJ2-1, with D hard to call. Trimming took off 0 bases at V and 8 bases at J, with 17 bases between the two ends. There are 16 residues in the CDR3. The V gene's germline CDR1 is MNHEY and CDR2 SVGAGI. CDR3 in DNA: TGTGCCAGCAGTTACTCGGGCGGCGAAGCTTGGGATGAGCAGTTCTTC. Amino acids: CASSYSGGEAWDEQFF.

The chain employs TRBV6-1 and TRBJ2-4, with 8 bases aligning to TRBD1. Losses at the gene ends were 3 bases for V and 3 bases for J; bases not matched to a gene: 13. There are 18 residues in the CDR3. Germline V lookup: CDR1 MNHNS, CDR2 SASEGT. CDR3: CASSEFSMGQAFKNIQYF. CDR3 DNA: TGTGCCAGCAGTGAGTTTTCGATGGGACAGGCCTTCAAAAACATTCAGTACTTC.

This chain connects TRBV27 to TRBJ1-1; D gene unclear. The CDR3 has 14 residues. The germline gives CDR1 MNHEY, CDR2 SMNVEV (reference sequence). Trimming stripped 7 bases from V and 1 base from J, with 13 bases between. The CDR3 loop is CASTPRAGNTEAFF. DNA of the CDR3: TGTGCCAGCACCCCGAGGGCGGGGAACACTGAAGCTTTCTTT.

The rearrangement joins TRBV7-2 to TRBJ2-6, with D possibly TRBD1 on 5 matching bases. Trimming took off 4 bases at V and 2 bases at J, with 12 bases between the two ends. Germline CDR1 SGHTA, CDR2 FQGNSA. The CDR3 is 16 residues long. CDR3 sequence: CASSSIGVPGANVLTF. CDR3 in DNA: TGTGCCAGCAGCTCAATAGGGGTCCCTGGGGCCAACGTCCTGACTTTC.

The chain links TRBV6-6 to TRBJ2-3, with 7 bases that match TRBD2. Germline V gene lookup returns CDR1 MNHNY and CDR2 SVGAGI (reference sequence). This CDR3 spans 15 amino acids. V was clipped by 6 bases and J by 1 base; unmatched bases: 7. CDR3 nucleotides: TGTGCCAGCAGGGACTTGGGGGGGGGCACAGATACGCAGTATTTT. It specifies CASRDLGGGTDTQYF.

The V gene is TRBV5-1, the J gene TRBJ1-1; possibly TRBD1 for D (5 bases). Germline-derived CDR1 and CDR2 are SGHRS and YFSETQ. The germline V and J ends were trimmed by 4 bases and 0 bases, with 10 bases remaining between them. The CDR3 length is 14 residues. In DNA, the CDR3 is TGCGCCAGCAGCCAGGGACTTCTGAACACTGAAGCTTTCTTT. It yields the protein CASSQGLLNTEAFF.

The J gene is TRBJ1-1, the V gene TRBV5-4, with D possibly being TRBD1 (6 bases). V was shortened by 0 bases and J by 0 bases, with 12 bases between the two germline ends. This CDR3 region has 16 residues. Germline assignment: CDR1 SGHNT and CDR2 YYREEE (reference sequence). CDR3 DNA sequence: TGTGCCAGCAGCTTGGTCGGGGGGCGTATGAACACTGAAGCTTTCTTT. This codes for CASSLVGGRMNTEAFF.

The chain carries TRBV28 and TRBJ2-1; D call uncertain. Germline CDR1 MDHEN, CDR2 SYDVKM. The CDR3 runs 14 residues. Trimming removed 6 bases at V and 8 bases at J, with 17 bases between. CDR3 in DNA: TGTGCCAGCAGCCCGCCAGACCAAGACTATGAGCAGTTCTTC. Amino acid sequence: CASSPPDQDYEQFF.

The chain links TRBV28 to TRBJ2-7; D uncertain. Germline-derived CDR1 and CDR2 are MDHEN and SYDVKM. V dropped 7 bases and J dropped 3 bases, with 13 bases sitting between them. The CDR3 loop spans 13 amino acids. The CDR3 sequence: CASTLRPNYEQYF. In DNA, the CDR3 is TGTGCCAGCACCCTGAGACCGAACTACGAGCAGTACTTC.

V and J are TRBV28 and TRBJ2-3, with TRBD2 matching over 8 bases. There are 17 residues in the CDR3. The germline gives CDR1 MDHEN, CDR2 SYDVKM. V lost 2 bases and J lost 0; bases outside the gene matches: 7. CDR3 loop: CASSLTELAVSTDTQYF. CDR3 DNA: TGTGCCAGCAGTTTAACTGAACTAGCGGTTAGCACAGATACGCAGTATTTT.

This chain links TRBV5-8 with TRBJ1-1; 9 bases agree with TRBD1. The CDR3 has 13 residues. Germline values: CDR1 SGHTS, CDR2 YDEGEE. The V gene end was trimmed by 3 bases and the J gene end by 7 bases; junction bases not matched to a gene: 4. Here the CDR3 reads CASSSMTGGEAFF. Here the CDR3 DNA reads TGTGCCAGCAGCTCCATGACAGGGGGTGAAGCTTTCTTT. The full variable domain, in which reference TRBV5-8 and TRBJ1-1 provide the parts outside the CDR3, is EAGVTQSPTHLIKTRGQQATLRCSPISGHTSVYWYQQALGLGLQFLLWYDEGEERNRGNFPPRFSGRQFPNYSSELNVNALELEDSALYLCASSSMTGGEAFFGQGTRLTVV.

The chain's CDR3 is CASNPDRGDEQFF. The CDR3 region has the DNA TGTGCCAGCAACCCCGACAGGGGGGATGAGCAGTTCTTC. This chain connects TRBV28 to TRBJ2-1, with TRBD1 matching 9 bases. The V segment lost 7 bases and the J segment 8 bases; nucleotides outside the gene matches: 6. The length of the CDR3 is 13 residues. In germline, CDR1 is MDHEN, CDR2 SYDVKM.

This rearrangement joins TRBV24-1 to TRBJ2-2, with D possibly called TRBD1 or TRBD2 (5 bases each). CDR1 is KGHDR, CDR2 SFDVKD, per germline. The CDR3 length is 17 residues. V was cut by 0 bases and J by 0 bases, with 10 bases left in between. This CDR3 reads CATSDLRWGTNTGELFF. The DNA for the CDR3 is TGTGCCACCAGTGATTTGCGTTGGGGGACGAACACCGGGGAGCTGTTTTTT.

The V and J genes are TRBV27 and TRBJ1-5, with a possible D match to TRBD1 (5 bases). The V end was cut by 3 bases, the J end by 5 bases, with 17 bases between. CDR3 length: 16 amino acids. Germline V gene sequence: CDR1 MNHEY, CDR2 SMNVEV (reference sequence). The CDR3 region has the DNA TGTGCCAGCAGTTTTCGGGCGGGCAGGGAGGATCAGCCCCAGCATTTT. It is translated as CASSFRAGREDQPQHF.